The clone carrying this T cell receptor (beta chain) was counted between two and nine times. This specimen belongs to a study of human T cells and chemical hapten exposure. About the study: Largely, small differences in pooled library volume made per-sample TCR yields vary.

As the library was built, unique molecular identifiers were attached to individual cDNA molecules. In TCRdb, the RACE reads were re-called with MiXCR into one record per CDR3 protein. The repertoire has around 130,000 distinct CDR3 sequences, about 9% of them found once; the top ten carry about 1.8%. There are 15 residues in the CDR3. Germline values: CDR1 SNHLY, CDR2 FYNNEI. Trimming stripped 0 bases from V and 3 bases from J, with 6 bases between. Time point specified: healthy volunteer bleed at 2 weeks. Total RNA was isolated from unfractionated whole blood. The V call is TRBV2, the J call TRBJ1-6; no definite D call. This receptor was identified in a male donor in good health. Some clones in this sample may be carry-over from other donors' samples. Sequenced input: whole blood. CDR3 loop: CASSEAGVYNSPLHF. DNA for the CDR3: TGTGCCAGCAGTGAAGCTGGAGTCTATAATTCACCCCTCCACTTT.